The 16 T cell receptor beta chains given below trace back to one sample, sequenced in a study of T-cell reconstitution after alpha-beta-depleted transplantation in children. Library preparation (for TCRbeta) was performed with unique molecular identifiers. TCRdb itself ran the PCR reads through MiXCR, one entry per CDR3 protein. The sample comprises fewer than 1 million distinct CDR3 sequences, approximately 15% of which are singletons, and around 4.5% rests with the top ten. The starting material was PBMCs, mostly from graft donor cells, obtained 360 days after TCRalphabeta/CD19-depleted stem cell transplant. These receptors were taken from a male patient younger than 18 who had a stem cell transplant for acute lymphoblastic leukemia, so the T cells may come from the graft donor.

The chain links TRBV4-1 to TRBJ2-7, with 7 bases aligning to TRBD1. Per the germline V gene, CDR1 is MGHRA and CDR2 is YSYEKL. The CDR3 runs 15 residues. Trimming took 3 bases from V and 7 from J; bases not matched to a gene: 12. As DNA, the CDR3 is TGCGCCAGCAGCCATCCGGGACAGAGCCTACGAGAGCAGTACTTC. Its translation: CASSHPGQSLREQYF.

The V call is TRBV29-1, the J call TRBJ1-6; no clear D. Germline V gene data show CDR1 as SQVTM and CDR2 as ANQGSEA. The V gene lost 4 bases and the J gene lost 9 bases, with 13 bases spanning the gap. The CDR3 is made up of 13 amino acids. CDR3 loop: CSVALNLGSPLHF. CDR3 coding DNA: TGCAGCGTTGCGCTGAACTTGGGTTCACCCCTCCACTTT.

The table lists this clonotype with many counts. The chain's CDR3 is CATLGLAGGYNEQFF. As DNA, the CDR3 is TGTGCCACCTTGGGACTAGCGGGAGGGTACAATGAGCAGTTCTTC. V and J are TRBV7-9 and TRBJ2-1, with 16 bases lining up with TRBD2. The J segment lost 4 bases and the V segment lost 10 bases, leaving 4 bases of the junction unmatched. The CDR3 has 15 amino acids. Germline CDR1 and CDR2: SEHNR and FQNEAQ (reference sequence).

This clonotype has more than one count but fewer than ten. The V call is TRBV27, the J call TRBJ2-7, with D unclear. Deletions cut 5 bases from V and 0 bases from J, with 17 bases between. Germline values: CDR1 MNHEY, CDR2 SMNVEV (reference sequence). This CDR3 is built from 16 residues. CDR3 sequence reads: CASSPDPPRSSYEQYF. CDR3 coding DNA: TGTGCCAGCAGTCCAGACCCCCCCAGGAGCTCCTACGAGCAGTACTTC.

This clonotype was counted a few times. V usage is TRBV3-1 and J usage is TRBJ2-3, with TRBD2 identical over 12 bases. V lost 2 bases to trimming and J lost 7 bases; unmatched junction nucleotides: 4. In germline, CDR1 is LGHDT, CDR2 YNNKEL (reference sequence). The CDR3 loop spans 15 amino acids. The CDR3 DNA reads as TGTGCCAGCAGCCAAATGACTAGCGGGAGTCATACGCAGTATTTT. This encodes CASSQMTSGSHTQYF.

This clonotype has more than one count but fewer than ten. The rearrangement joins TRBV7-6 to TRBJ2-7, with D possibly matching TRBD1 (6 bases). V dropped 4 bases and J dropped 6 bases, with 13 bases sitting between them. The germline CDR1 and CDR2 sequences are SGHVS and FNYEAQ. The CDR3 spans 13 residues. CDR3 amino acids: CASSSGQRAEQYF. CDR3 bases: TGTGCCAGCAGCTCCGGACAGAGGGCCGAGCAGTACTTC.

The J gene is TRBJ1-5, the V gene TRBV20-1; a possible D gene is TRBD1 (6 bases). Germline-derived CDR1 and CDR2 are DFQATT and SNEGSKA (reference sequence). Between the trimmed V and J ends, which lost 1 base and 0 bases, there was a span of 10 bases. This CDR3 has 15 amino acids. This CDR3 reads CSARGTAYSNQPQHF. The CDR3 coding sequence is TGCAGTGCTAGAGGGACAGCTTATAGCAATCAGCCCCAGCATTTT.

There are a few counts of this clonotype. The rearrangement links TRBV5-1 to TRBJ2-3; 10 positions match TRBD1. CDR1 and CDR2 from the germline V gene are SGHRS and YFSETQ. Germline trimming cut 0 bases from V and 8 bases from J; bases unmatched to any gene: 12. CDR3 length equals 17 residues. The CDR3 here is CASSLDGTGALLVTQYF. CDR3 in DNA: TGCGCCAGCAGCTTGGACGGGACAGGGGCACTCCTCGTTACGCAGTATTTT.

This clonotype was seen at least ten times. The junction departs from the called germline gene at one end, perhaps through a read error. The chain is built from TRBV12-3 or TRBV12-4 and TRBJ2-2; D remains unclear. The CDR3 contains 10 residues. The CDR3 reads CASRGGELFF. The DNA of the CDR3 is TGCGCCAGCAGAGGCGGGGAGCTGTTTTTT.

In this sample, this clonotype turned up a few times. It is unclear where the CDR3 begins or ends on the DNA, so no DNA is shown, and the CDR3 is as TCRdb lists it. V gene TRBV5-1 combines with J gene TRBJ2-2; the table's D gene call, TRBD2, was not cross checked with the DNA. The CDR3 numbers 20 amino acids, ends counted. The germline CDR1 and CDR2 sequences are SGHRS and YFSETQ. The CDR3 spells CASSLAVSRDDVWKPGSCFF.

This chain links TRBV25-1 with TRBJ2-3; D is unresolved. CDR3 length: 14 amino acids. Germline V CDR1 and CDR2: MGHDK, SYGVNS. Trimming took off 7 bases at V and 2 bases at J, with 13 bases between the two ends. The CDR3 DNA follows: TGTGCCAGCAAAGAGCACGTACTCACAGATACGCAGTATTTT. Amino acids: CASKEHVLTDTQYF.

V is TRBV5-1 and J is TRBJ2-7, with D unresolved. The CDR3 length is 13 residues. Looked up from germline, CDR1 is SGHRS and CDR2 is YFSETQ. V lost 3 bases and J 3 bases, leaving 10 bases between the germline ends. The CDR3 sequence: CASSSYRDYEQYF. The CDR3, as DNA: TGCGCCAGCAGCTCCTATCGAGACTACGAGCAGTACTTC.

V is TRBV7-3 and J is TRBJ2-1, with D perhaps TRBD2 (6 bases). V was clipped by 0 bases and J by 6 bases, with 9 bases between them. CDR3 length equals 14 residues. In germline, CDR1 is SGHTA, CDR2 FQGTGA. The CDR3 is CASSLTTSFNEQFF. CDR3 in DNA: TGTGCCAGCAGCTTAACCACTAGCTTCAATGAGCAGTTCTTC. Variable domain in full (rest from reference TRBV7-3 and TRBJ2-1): GAGVSQTPSNKVTEKGKYVELRCDPISGHTALYWYRQSLGQGPEFLIYFQGTGAADDSGLPNDRFFAVRPEGSVSTLKIQRTERGDSAVYLCASSLTTSFNEQFFGPGTRLTVL.

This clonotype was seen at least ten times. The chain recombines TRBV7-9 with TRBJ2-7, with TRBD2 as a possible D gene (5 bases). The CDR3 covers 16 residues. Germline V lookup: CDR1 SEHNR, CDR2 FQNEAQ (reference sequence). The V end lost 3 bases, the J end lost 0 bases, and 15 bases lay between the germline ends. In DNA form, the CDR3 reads TGTGCCAGCAGCTTTCGCCCTAGCAAAAGCTCCTACGAGCAGTACTTC. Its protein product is CASSFRPSKSSYEQYF.

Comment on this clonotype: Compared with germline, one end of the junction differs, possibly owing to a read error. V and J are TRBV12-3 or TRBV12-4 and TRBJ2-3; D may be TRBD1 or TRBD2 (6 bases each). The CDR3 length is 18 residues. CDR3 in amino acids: CACRLILYAPKGGDTQYF. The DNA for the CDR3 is TGTGCCTGCAGACTTATTTTGTACGCCCCGAAGGGGGGAGATACGCAGTATTTT.

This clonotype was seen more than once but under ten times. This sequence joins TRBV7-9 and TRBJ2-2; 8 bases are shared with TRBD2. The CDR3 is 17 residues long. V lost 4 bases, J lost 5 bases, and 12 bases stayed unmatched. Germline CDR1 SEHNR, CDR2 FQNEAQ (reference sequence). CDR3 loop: CASSYPGSGRNTGELFF. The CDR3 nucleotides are TGTGCCAGCAGCTACCCGGGCAGCGGGAGAAATACCGGGGAGCTGTTTTTT. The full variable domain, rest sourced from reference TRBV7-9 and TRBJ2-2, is DTGVSQNPRHKITKRGQNVTFRCDPISEHNRLYWYRQTLGQGPEFLTYFQNEAQLEKSRLLSDRFSAERPKGSFSTLEIQRTEQGDSAMYLCASSYPGSGRNTGELFFGEGSRLTVL.